This TCR beta chain was sequenced for a study of regulatory T cells in long-lasting Graves disease. Study-wide points: Accuracy may have suffered from the small sample size. TRBV28, TRBJ1-2 and TRBJ2-5 were segments that persistent disease favored.

Time point defined: newly diagnosed GD, antithyroid drugs for less than 3 months. Extracted RNA from PBMCs served as the source of the TCR library. One endocrinology department in Xi'an, China, was where patients came from. The CDR3 loop spans 11 amino acids. Germline values: CDR1 SNHLY, CDR2 FYNNEI. V lost 5 bases, J lost 7 bases, and 8 bases lay in between. To make TCR beta libraries, researchers used iRepertoire HTBI primers and Arm-PCR of CDR3 regions. TCRdb called the multiplex PCR reads again in MiXCR, with one record for every CDR3 protein. The data show about 350,000 distinct CDR3 sequences, 15% to 20% seen once. Turning to this clonotype: The antigen remains unidentified.

These same data were also listed under a study on T cells in Graves' hyperthyroidism and ophthalmopathy.

This material consisted of peripheral blood mononuclear cells (PBMCs), taken at new diagnosis, from a patient treated with antithyroid drugs. The TCR was taken from a woman aged 18-29 years with Graves disease. This rearrangement joins TRBV2 to TRBJ1-2; no clear D. The CDR3 is CASSILRGYTF. CDR3 nucleotides: TGTGCCAGCAGTATCCTACGTGGCTACACCTTC.